These T cell receptor beta chains were read from a single sample in a study of blood T cells in healthy people across ages. TCRdb called the 5' RACE reads again in MiXCR, with one record for every CDR3 protein. This sample carries about 640,000 distinct CDR3 sequences, about 54% of them seen once, and the ten largest clones take 30% to 45%. The sample comprised blood. These receptors were collected from a man in his 60s in good health. Both conserved end residues are trimmed from each CDR3.

V,length,J,CDR3
TRBV24-1,14,TRBJ2-3,ATSVGLAGGLDTQY
TRBV5-1,10,TRBJ2-7,ASSFEGREQY
TRBV6-5,14,TRBJ2-1,ASSYSGRQGYNEQF
TRBV5-1,15,TRBJ2-3,ASSRGGTPVSGDTQY
TRBV28,12,-,ASRAGLSYETQY
TRBV7-9,12,TRBJ1-2,ASSLGRTTGGYT
TRBV4-1,13,TRBJ1-2,ASSQDPGQGDGYT
TRBV20-1,13,TRBJ1-6,SARVGGQGNSPLH
TRBV3-1,13,TRBJ2-1,ASSQDGGSHNEQF
TRBV7-8,12,TRBJ1-2,ASSLAGQGDGYT